This T cell receptor (beta chain) comes out of a study of Ad26.COV2.S vaccination and SARS-CoV-2 variants. The CDR3 sequence is 16 residues long. The germline gives CDR1 MNHEY, CDR2 SMNVEV (reference sequence). Trimming removed 7 bases at V and 4 bases at J, with 21 bases between. Treatment indicated: 15 to 20 received Ad26.COV2.S at low or high dose, single or two shots; 5 received placebo; per-sample allocation not given. Vaccine and placebo recipients were sampled on day 63 after the first injection. Repertoires were generated with immunoSEQ multiplex PCR, while TCRdb's copy carries only in-frame clones and drops some. The table records a few hundred thousand clones, roughly 88% of them present only once.

The sample here was peripheral blood, taken in a trial of Ad26.COV2.S vaccine versus placebo. The TCR originated in a person aged 18-60 years who received the Ad26.COV2.S COVID-19 vaccine or a placebo. The chain uses TRBV27 and TRBJ2-3; D ambiguous. The CDR3 DNA sequence: TGTGCCAGCACCGCCGCCCCAGGAACTTACCCAGATACGCAGTATTTT. Encoded protein: CASTAAPGTYPDTQYF.